This TCR beta chain was sequenced for a study of Ad26.COV2.S vaccination and SARS-CoV-2 variants. Findings and limits, study-wide: Relative to placebo recipients, vaccine recipients exhibited elevated spike-specific TCR breadth.

Germline CDR1 is SGHAT and CDR2 is FQNNGV. This CDR3 comprises 16 residues. The V end was cut by 6 bases, the J end by 5 bases, with 21 bases between. Generated by immunoSEQ multiplex PCR, the TCRdb table keeps only in-frame clones and is missing some. This table holds 400,000 to 500,000 clones, nearly 90% found once. With respect to this clone: Its antigen is not identified.

The treatment: roughly 18 received Ad26.COV2.S at low or high dose, single or two shots; 5 received placebo; per-sample allocation not given. The investigators took samples on day 63 after the first vaccine or placebo injection. The sample came from a Boston adult aged 18-55 years. Vaccination used an Ad26 vector expressing Wuhan-strain SARS-CoV-2 spike. The J gene is TRBJ2-3, the V gene TRBV11-2; TRBD1 might be the D (8 bases). This specimen consisted of peripheral blood, obtained in a trial of Ad26.COV2.S vaccine versus placebo. This TCR derives from a person aged 18 to 59 who received the Ad26.COV2.S COVID-19 vaccine or a placebo. CDR3 residues: CASSSIADREGDTQYF. The CDR3 bases are TGTGCCAGCAGTAGTATCGCGGACAGGGAGGGAGATACGCAGTATTTT.